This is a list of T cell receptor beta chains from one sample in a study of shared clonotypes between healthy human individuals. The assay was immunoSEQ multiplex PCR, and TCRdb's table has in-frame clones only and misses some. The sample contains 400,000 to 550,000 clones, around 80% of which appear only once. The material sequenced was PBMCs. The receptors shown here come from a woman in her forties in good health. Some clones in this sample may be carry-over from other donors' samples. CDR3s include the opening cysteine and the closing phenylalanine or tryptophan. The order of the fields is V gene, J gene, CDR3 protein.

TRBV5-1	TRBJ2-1	CASSIQTSGSGAEQFF
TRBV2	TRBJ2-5	CASRPGLAQETQYF
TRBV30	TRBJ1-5	CAWSVHQGGISNQPQHF
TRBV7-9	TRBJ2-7	CASSPSGLSSYEQYF
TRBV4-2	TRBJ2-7	CASSQGGRLGTSGLDEQYF
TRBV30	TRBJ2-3	CAWSVQGGDTQYF
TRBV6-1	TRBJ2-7	CASSARDSTYEQYF
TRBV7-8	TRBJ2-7	CASSLARTGYEQYF
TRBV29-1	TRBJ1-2	CSVSSGPGGGYTF
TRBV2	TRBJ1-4	CASRALDRRSNEKLFF
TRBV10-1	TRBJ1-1	CASSEQGNTEAFF
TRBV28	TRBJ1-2	CASGHRGGYTF
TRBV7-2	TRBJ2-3	CASSLRTGYDTDTQYF
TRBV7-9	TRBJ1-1	CASSLGTRRGNTEAFF
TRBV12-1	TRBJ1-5	CASSPTSGQGPDQPQHF
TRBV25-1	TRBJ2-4	CASSEWRSDSLNIQYF
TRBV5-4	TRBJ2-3	CASSPTADTDTQYF
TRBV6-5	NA	CASSYTVTSGYEQYF
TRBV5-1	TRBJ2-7	CASSLEPGATSYEQYF
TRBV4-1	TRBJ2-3	CASSRGLAGVTDTQYF
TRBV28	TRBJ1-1	CASSSPGVNTEAFF
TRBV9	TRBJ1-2	CASSETAEVPGYTF